This T cell receptor beta chain emerged from a study of blood T cell repertoires in COVID-19. In the study overall: There were acute and convalescent COVID-19 samples, and they came from the United States, Italy and Spain. From T cells, B-cell-depleted T cells, or PBMCs came the material, which was cDNA or gDNA.

Study processing details: For nucleated cells, counts were estimated from reference gene primer amplification. Measured with immunoSEQ multiplex PCR; TCRdb has only the in-frame clones, and not every one. The V and J calls and clone size were taken over from that table, and D and trimming were inferred from the DNA. The table has about 250,000 clones, around nine tenths seen once; the top ten hold under 4%. There are 14 residues in the CDR3. The germline V gene has CDR1 MNHEY and CDR2 SVGAGI. V gave up 0 bases and J gave up 5 bases, with 11 bases separating them. This sequence originates from a young man with active or convalescent COVID-19. V gene TRBV6-5 combines with J gene TRBJ2-7; D is uncertain. Sequenced sample: peripheral blood. CDR3 sequence (DNA): TGTGCCAGCAGTTACTCGAATTCCAGAAACGAGCAGTACTTC. It translates to CASSYSNSRNEQYF.